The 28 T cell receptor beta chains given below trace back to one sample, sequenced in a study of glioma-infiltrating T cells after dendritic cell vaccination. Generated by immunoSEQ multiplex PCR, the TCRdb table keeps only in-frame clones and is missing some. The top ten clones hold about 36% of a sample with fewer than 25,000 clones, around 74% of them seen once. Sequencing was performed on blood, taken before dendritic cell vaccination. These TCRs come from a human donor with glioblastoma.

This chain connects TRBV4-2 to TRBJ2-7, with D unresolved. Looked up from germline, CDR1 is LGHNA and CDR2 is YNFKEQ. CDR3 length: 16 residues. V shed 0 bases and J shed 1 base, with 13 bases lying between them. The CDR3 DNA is TGTGCCAGCAGCCAAGATCCTCTCGCGGAGTCCTACGAGCAGTACTTC. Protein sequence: CASSQDPLAESYEQYF.

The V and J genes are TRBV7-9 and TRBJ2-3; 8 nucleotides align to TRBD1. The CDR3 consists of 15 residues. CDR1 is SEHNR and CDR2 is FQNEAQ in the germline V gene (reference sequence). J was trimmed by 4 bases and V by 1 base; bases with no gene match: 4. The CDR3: CASSLGQGMADTQYF. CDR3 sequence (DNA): TGTGCCAGCAGCTTAGGACAGGGGATGGCAGATACGCAGTATTTT.

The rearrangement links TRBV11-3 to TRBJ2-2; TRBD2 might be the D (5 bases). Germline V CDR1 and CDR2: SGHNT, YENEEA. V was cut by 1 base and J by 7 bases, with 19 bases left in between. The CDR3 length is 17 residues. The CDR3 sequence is CASSLGGVGWTDGELFF. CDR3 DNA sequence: TGTGCCAGCAGCTTAGGGGGAGTCGGATGGACTGACGGGGAGCTGTTTTTT.

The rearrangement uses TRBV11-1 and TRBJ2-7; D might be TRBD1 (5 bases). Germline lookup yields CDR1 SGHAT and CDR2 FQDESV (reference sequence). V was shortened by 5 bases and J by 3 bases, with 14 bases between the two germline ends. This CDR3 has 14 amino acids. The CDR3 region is CASSPRQTVYEQYF. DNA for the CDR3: TGTGCCAGCAGCCCACGACAGACTGTCTACGAGCAGTACTTC.

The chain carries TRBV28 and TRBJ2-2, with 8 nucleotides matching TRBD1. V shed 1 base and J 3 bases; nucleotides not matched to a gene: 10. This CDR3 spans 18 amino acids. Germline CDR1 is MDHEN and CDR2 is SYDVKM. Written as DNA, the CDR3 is TGTGCCAGCAGTTTATTCAGGGGGCTATTGGTTGACACCGGGGAGCTGTTTTTT. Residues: CASSLFRGLLVDTGELFF. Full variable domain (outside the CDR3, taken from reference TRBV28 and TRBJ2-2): DVKVTQSSRYLVKRTGEKVFLECVQDMDHENMFWYRQDPGLGLRLIYFSYDVKMKEKGDIPEGYSVSREKKERFSLILESASTNQTSMYLCASSLFRGLLVDTGELFFGEGSRLTVL.

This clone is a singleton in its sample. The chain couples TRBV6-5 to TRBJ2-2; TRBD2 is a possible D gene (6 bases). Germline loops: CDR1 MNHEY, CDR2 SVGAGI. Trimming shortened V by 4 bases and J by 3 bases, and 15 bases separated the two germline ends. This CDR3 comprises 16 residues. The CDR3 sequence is CASSLAAGPDTGELFF. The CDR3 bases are TGTGCCAGCAGTTTAGCGGCGGGGCCCGACACCGGGGAGCTGTTTTTT.

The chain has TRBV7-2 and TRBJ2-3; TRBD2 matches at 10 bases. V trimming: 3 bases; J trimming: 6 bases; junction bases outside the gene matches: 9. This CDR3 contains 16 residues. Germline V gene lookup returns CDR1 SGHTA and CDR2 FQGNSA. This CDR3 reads CASSFRSGRGSDTQYF. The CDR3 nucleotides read TGTGCCAGCAGCTTTCGCAGCGGGAGGGGGTCGGATACGCAGTATTTT.

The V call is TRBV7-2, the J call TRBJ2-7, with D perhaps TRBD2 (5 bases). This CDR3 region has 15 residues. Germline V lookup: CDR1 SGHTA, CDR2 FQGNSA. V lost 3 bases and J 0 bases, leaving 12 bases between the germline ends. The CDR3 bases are TGTGCCAGCAGCTTGAGGCGGGTCTTCTCCTACGAGCAGTACTTC. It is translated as CASSLRRVFSYEQYF.

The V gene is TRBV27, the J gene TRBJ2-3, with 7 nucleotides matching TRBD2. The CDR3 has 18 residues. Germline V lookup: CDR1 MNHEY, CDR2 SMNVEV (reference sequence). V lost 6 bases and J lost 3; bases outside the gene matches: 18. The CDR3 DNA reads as TGTGCCAGCAGCAGCTCCCGGTGGGCGGGAGTGGGAACAGATACGCAGTATTTT. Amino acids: CASSSSRWAGVGTDTQYF.

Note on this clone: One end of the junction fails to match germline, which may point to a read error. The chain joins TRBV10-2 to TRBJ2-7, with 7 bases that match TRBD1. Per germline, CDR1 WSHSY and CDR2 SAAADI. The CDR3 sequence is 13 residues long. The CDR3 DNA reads TGTGCCAGCAGTTTCGGAACAGGGGCCGAGCAGTACTTC. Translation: CASSFGTGAEQYF.

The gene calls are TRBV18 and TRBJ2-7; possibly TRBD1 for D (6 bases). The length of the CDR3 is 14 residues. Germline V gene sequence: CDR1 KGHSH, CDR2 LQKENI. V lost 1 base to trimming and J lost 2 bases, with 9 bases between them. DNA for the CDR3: TGTGCCAGCTCACCACGACAGGATACCTACGAGCAGTACTTC. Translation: CASSPRQDTYEQYF.

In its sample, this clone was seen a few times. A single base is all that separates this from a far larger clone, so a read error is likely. The CDR3 DNA reads as TGTGCCATCAGTGGGGATAGCGGGCGACCTCACACCGGGGAGCTGTTTTTT. Encoded protein: CAISGDSGRPHTGELFF. V gene TRBV10-3 combines with J gene TRBJ2-2, with 7 bases identical to TRBD2. The V segment lost 4 bases and the J segment 3 bases; nucleotides outside the gene matches: 11. Germline loops: CDR1 ENHRY, CDR2 SYGVKD. There are 17 residues in the CDR3.

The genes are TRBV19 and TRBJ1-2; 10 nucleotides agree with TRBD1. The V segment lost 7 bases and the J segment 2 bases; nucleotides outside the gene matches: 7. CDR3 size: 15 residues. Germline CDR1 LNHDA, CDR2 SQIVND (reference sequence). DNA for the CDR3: TGTGCCAGTACCTCGACAGGGGGCTGGAACTATGGCTACACCTTC. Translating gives CASTSTGGWNYGYTF.

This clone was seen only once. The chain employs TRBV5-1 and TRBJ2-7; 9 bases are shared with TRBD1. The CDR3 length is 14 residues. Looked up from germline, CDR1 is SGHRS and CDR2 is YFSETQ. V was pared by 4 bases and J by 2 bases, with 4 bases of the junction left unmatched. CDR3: CASSDRGGTYEQYF. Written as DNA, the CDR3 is TGCGCCAGCAGCGACAGGGGGGGCACCTACGAGCAGTACTTC.

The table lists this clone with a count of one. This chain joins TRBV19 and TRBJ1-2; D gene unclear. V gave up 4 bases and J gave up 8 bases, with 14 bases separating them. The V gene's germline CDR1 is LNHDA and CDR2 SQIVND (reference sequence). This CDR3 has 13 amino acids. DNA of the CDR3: TGTGCCAGTAGTACTTCCACCCGCCGGGGCTACACCTTC. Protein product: CASSTSTRRGYTF.

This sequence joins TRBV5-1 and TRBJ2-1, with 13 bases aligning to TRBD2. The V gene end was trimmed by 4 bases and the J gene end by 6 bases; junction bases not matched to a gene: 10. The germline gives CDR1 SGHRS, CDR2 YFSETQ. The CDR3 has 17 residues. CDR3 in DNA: TGCGCCAGCAGCAAAGGGACTAGCGGGACGGCTGGCAATGAGCAGTTCTTC. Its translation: CASSKGTSGTAGNEQFF.

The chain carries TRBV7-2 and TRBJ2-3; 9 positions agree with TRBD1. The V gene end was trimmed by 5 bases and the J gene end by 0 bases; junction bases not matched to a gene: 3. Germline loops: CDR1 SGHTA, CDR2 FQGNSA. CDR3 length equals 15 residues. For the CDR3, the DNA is TGTGCCAGCAGCCCAACAGGGGGCAGCACAGATACGCAGTATTTT. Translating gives CASSPTGGSTDTQYF.

The CDR3 DNA is TGTGCCAGCAATGACAGGGGGTCCGGAAACACCATATATTTT. This translates into CASNDRGSGNTIYF. This rearrangement joins TRBV2 to TRBJ1-3; 9 bases are a match to TRBD1. With 7 bases clipped from V and 4 bases from J, the junction kept 5 bases outside the gene matches. Germline loops: CDR1 SNHLY, CDR2 FYNNEI. The CDR3 runs 14 residues.

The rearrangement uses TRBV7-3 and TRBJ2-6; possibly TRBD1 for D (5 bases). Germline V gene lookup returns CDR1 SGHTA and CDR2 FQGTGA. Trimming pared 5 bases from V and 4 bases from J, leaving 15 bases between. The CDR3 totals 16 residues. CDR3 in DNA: TGTGCCAGCAGCCCGAACAGGTGGACCGGGGCCAACGTCCTGACTTTC. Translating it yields CASSPNRWTGANVLTF.

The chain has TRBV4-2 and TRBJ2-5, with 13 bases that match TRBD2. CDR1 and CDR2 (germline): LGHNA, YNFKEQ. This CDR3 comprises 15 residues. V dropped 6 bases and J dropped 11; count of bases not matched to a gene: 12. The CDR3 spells CASRKLAGGMDEQYF. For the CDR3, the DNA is TGTGCCAGCAGGAAACTAGCGGGAGGGATGGATGAGCAGTACTTC.

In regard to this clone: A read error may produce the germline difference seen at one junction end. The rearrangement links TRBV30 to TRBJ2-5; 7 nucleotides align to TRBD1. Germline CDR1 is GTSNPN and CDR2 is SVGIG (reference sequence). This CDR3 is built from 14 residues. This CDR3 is CAWSRGPGQGTQYF. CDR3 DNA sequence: TGTGCCTGGAGTAGGGGGCCAGGACAAGGGACCCAGTACTTC.

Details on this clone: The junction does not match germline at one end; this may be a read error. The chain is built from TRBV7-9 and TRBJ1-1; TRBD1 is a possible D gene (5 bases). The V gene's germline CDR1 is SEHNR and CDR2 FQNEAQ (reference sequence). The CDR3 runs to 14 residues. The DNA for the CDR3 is TGCGCCAGCAGCCAAGAGGCAGGGATCACTGAAGCTTTCTTT. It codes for CASSQEAGITEAFF.

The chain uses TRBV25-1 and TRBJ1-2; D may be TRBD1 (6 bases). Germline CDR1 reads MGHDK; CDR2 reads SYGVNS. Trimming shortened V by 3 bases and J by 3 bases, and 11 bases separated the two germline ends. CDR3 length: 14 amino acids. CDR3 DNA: TGTGCCAGCAGTGACTACAGGGTAGACTATGGCTACACCTTC. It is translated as CASSDYRVDYGYTF.

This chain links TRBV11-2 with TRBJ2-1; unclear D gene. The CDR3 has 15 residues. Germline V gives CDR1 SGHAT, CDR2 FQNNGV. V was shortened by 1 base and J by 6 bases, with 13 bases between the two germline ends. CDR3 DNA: TGTGCCAGCAGCTTAGGGTGGTTCTCGGGCAATGAGCAGTTCTTC. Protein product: CASSLGWFSGNEQFF. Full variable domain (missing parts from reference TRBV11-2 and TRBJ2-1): EAGVAQSPRYKIIEKRQSVAFWCNPISGHATLYWYQQILGQGPKLLIQFQNNGVVDDSQLPKDRFSAERLKGVDSTLKIQPAKLEDSAVYLCASSLGWFSGNEQFFGPGTRLTVL.

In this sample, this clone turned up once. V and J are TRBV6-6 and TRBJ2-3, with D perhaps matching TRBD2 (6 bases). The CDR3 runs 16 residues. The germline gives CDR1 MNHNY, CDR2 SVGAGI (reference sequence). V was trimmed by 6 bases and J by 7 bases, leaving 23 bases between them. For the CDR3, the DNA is TGTGCCAGCAGCCGGGGGTCTCAAGCATTAAATCATACGCAGTATTTT. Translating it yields CASSRGSQALNHTQYF.

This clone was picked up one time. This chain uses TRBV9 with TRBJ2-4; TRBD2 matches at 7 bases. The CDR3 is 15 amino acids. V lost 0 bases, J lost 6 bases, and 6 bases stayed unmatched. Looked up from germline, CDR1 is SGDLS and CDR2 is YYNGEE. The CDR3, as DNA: TGTGCCAGCAGCGTAGGGACTAGGGTTGGAAACATTCAGTACTTC. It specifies CASSVGTRVGNIQYF.

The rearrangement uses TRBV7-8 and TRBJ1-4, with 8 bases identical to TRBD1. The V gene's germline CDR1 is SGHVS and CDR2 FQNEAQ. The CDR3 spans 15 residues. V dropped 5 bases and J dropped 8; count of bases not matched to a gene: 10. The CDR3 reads CASSPADRAGEKLFF. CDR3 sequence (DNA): TGTGCCAGCAGCCCTGCGGACAGGGCCGGGGAAAAACTGTTTTTT.

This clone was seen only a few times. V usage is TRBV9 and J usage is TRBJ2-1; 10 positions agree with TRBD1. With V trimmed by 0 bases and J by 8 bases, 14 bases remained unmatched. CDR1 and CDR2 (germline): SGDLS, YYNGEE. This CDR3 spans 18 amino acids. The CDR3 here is CASSVAAGSTGGWDEQFF. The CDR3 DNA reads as TGTGCCAGCAGCGTAGCTGCGGGATCGACAGGGGGCTGGGATGAGCAGTTCTTC.